This TCR beta chain derives from a study of tumor-infiltrating lymphocytes in primary liver carcinoma. Comment on this clonotype: A junction end diverges from the germline sequence, so it may reflect a read error.

The blood RNA (from unsorted whole blood) was obtained, and germline DNA was also extracted. Collection of roughly 3.7 milliliters of peripheral blood took place before surgery. A primer in the constant region served to generate TCR beta cDNA from approximately 500 ng of total RNA. The TCR beta library was amplified through three nested multiplex PCR rounds in a modified ARM-PCR procedure. A C-beta reverse primer and TRBV1-TRBV30 forward primers served in each of the first two PCR rounds, at about 9 cycles apiece. TCRdb fed the multiplex PCR reads into MiXCR, producing one record per CDR3 protein. The sample lists 180,000 or so distinct CDR3 sequences, 50% to 75% occurring once. This CDR3 spans 16 amino acids.

The chain is built from TRBV12-3 or TRBV12-4 and TRBJ2-2; no clear D gene. The origin of this receptor is a man in his forties or fifties with primary liver carcinoma and hepatitis B virus infection. The sample comprised peripheral blood. CDR3 coding DNA: TGTTCCAGCAGTACGGACCCTCCCTTTAACACCGGGGAGCTGTTTTTT. This encodes CSSSTDPPFNTGELFF.